This T cell receptor beta chain was found in a study of technical replicates of blood from several donors. The protocol was immunoSEQ multiplex PCR, while the TCRdb copy is restricted to in-frame clones and leaves out a portion. The repertoire holds 60,000 or so clones, around 87% seen once, with about 5% in the top ten. This CDR3 comprises 14 residues. V lost 9 bases and J lost 5; bases outside the gene matches: 9. Germline V lookup: CDR1 SNHLY, CDR2 FYNNEI. This clonotype was sampled from a human donor in good health. Some clones in this sample may be carry-over from other donors' samples. The sequencing sample was made of PBMCs. V is TRBV2 and J is TRBJ1-1; 10 nucleotides align to TRBD1. DNA of the CDR3: TGTGCCAGTCGTTTTCGGACAGGGGGAACTGAAGCTTTCTTT. Amino acids: CASRFRTGGTEAFF. The full variable domain, with the rest looked up from reference TRBV2 and TRBJ1-1, is EPEVTQTPSHQVTQMGQEVILRCVPISNHLYFYWYRQILGQKVEFLVSFYNNEISEKSEIFDDQFSVERPDGSNFTLKIRSTKLEDSAMYFCASRFRTGGTEAFFGQGTRLTVV.